The clone carrying this TCR beta chain has only a few counts. These data are taken from a study of blood T cell repertoires in COVID-19. Study context: Samples came from the United States, Italy and Spain, spanning acute and convalescent COVID-19.

Clones were read by immunoSEQ multiplex PCR, and TCRdb kept only the in-frame ones, dropping some. The sample holds fewer than 350,000 clones, approximately 88% seen once. CDR1 and CDR2 from the germline V gene are SGHRS and YFSETQ. V dropped 1 base and J dropped 8 bases, with 9 bases sitting between them. The CDR3 runs 12 residues. This TCR came from a man between 60 and 75 years old who had recovered from COVID-19. The chain combines TRBV5-1 with TRBJ1-2; a weak D match, TRBD1 (6 bases). Sequenced input: PBMCs or T cells enriched from blood (not recorded which). As DNA, the CDR3 is TGCGCCAGCAGCTTGTCAGGGGAAGGCTACACCTTC. Translated, it gives CASSLSGEGYTF.